The source of this TCR beta chain is a study of CD8+CD57+ T cells in acquired aplastic anemia. Turning to the study itself: Sorted CD4+ and CD8+ cells gave a mean 3.2 ug DNA, range roughly 0.2 to 27.4 ug. Where healthy donors were concerned, CD4+ cells averaged approximately 9.9 million reads.

This clonotype was found many times. Profiling of TCR beta VDJ combinations and CDR3 sequences used genomic DNA as template. In TCRdb, the reads were re-called with MiXCR into one record per CDR3 protein. Of about 110,000 distinct CDR3 sequences detected, approximately 48% appear once; the ten largest clones hold around a third. The CDR3 contains 13 residues. V was shortened by 8 bases and J by 2 bases, with 13 bases between the two germline ends. The receptor was isolated from a human donor in good health, serving as a control. Sequenced sample: sorted CD4+, CD8+, or CD8+CD57+ T cells (not recorded which) from PBMCs. V gene TRBV12-3 or TRBV12-4 combines with J gene TRBJ2-7; TRBD1 might be the D (5 bases). The CDR3 is CASRILGAYEQYF. The CDR3 nucleotides read TGTGCCAGCCGCATTTTAGGGGCCTACGAGCAGTACTTC.